This TCR beta chain came from a study of blood T cell repertoires in COVID-19. Study details: Researchers got acute and convalescent COVID-19 samples from the United States, Italy and Spain.

While infection was still active, Seattle patients were enrolled and then followed longitudinally. Between the trimmed V and J ends, which lost 0 bases and 5 bases, there was a span of 13 bases. Germline lookup yields CDR1 MGHRA and CDR2 YSYEKL. This CDR3 has 15 residues. Here immunoSEQ multiplex PCR was the method, and the copy in TCRdb shows in-frame clones only, minus some. The table shows 300,000 to 400,000 clones, with around nine tenths occurring only once. This chain joins TRBV4-1 and TRBJ1-2; D uncertain. The source of this sequence is an older woman with COVID-19, enrolled during active disease. The sequenced material came from peripheral blood. The CDR3 DNA follows: TGCGCCAGCAGCCAAGAGGAGGGAGGGTGGTATGGCTACACCTTC. This encodes CASSQEEGGWYGYTF.